This is a list of T cell receptor beta chains from one sample in a study of Ad26.COV2.S vaccination and SARS-CoV-2 variants. Profiling relied on immunoSEQ multiplex PCR, and the TCRdb table lists in-frame clones only, not all of them. The sample has roughly 420,000 clones; approximately 89% are singletons. The starting material was peripheral blood, obtained in a trial of Ad26.COV2.S vaccine versus placebo. These receptors were obtained from a person between 18 and 59 years old who received the Ad26.COV2.S COVID-19 vaccine or a placebo. Each CDR3 is given with its conserved first and last residue. The D gene is left open where the match is weak. Expanded clones get a size class; other rows say once, few or many, or leave the size out.

CASSVDLGPTQYF,TGTGCCAGCAGCGTGGATCTGGGGCCTACGCAGTATTTT,-,-,TRBV9,TRBJ2-3
CASSFTGPLAQHF,TGTGCCAGCAGTTTTACTGGGCCGTTGGCCCAGCATTTT,-,-,TRBV27,TRBJ1-5
CASSFDRGEGETQYF,TGCGCCAGCAGCTTTGACAGGGGCGAGGGAGAGACCCAGTACTTC,-,TRBD1,TRBV5-1,TRBJ2-5
CASSPRRFGVSHEQYF,TGTGCCAGCTCACCAAGGCGGTTCGGGGTGTCCCACGAGCAGTACTTC,-,-,TRBV18,TRBJ2-7
CATSDSRAGNEKLFF,TGTGCCACCAGTGACTCCAGGGCGGGAAATGAAAAACTGTTTTTT,few,-,TRBV24-1,TRBJ1-4
CASSLAWTDYGYTF,TGTGCCAGCAGCTTAGCGTGGACAGACTATGGCTACACCTTC,-,-,TRBV7-2,TRBJ1-2
CASSQGPDREETQYF,TGCGCCAGCAGCCAAGGCCCGGACAGGGAAGAGACCCAGTACTTC,-,TRBD1,TRBV4-3,TRBJ2-5
CASRKQGLEETQYF,TGTGCCAGCAGAAAACAGGGGTTGGAAGAGACCCAGTACTTC,-,TRBD1,TRBV6-5,TRBJ2-5
CASSLERNPLDTQYF,TGTGCCAGCAGCTTAGAACGCAACCCTTTGGATACGCAGTATTTT,-,-,TRBV7-2,TRBJ2-3
CASSLGVADLREQFF,TGTGCCAGCAGCTTGGGGGTAGCGGACCTTAGGGAGCAGTTCTTC,-,-,TRBV7-2,TRBJ2-1
CASSQPLGTEAFF,TGTGCCAGCAGCCAACCCTTGGGCACTGAAGCTTTCTTT,-,-,TRBV6-2/TRBV6-3,TRBJ1-1
CASSFPGQGGYGYTF,TGTGCCAGCAGCTTCCCGGGACAGGGAGGCTATGGCTACACCTTC,-,TRBD1,TRBV11-3,TRBJ1-2
CASSGRGTGSEQFF,TGTGCCAGCAGCGGAAGGGGGACAGGGAGTGAGCAGTTCTTC,few,TRBD1,TRBV11-2,TRBJ2-1
CASRSDRDYGYTF,TGTGCCAGCAGATCTGACAGAGACTATGGCTACACCTTC,-,-,TRBV6-5,TRBJ1-2
CASSLGSVREQPQHF,TGTGCCAGCAGCTTAGGATCAGTCAGGGAACAGCCCCAGCATTTT,-,-,TRBV7-2,TRBJ1-5
CASSGQINQPQHF,TGTGCCAGCAGCGGACAGATAAATCAGCCCCAGCATTTT,few,-,TRBV12-3/TRBV12-4,TRBJ1-5
CASSQAPTDTQYF,TGCGCCAGCAGCCAAGCCCCAACAGATACGCAGTATTTT,few,-,TRBV4-3,TRBJ2-3
CASSVGSFTDTQYF,TGTGCCAGCAGCGTGGGTAGTTTCACAGATACGCAGTATTTT,-,-,TRBV9,TRBJ2-3
CASSQALTGSTEAFF,TGCGCCAGCAGCCAGGCCTTGACAGGCAGCACTGAAGCTTTCTTT,-,-,TRBV4-3,TRBJ1-1
CASSENRDMGTNQPQHF,TGTGCCAGCAGCGAGAACCGGGACATGGGTACGAATCAGCCCCAGCATTTT,-,-,TRBV21-1,TRBJ1-5
CASSPQQDTTNEKLFF,TGTGCCAGCTCACCCCAACAGGACACAACTAATGAAAAACTGTTTTTT,-,-,TRBV18,TRBJ1-4
CASSLVVGWEQFF,TGTGCCAGCAGCTTAGTTGTGGGTTGGGAGCAGTTCTTC,-,-,TRBV7-2,TRBJ2-1
CASSPLRTRGVETQYF,TGTGCCAGCAGTCCCCTCCGAACGAGGGGGGTGGAGACCCAGTACTTC,-,-,TRBV27,TRBJ2-5
CASSLGEETQYF,TGTGCCAGCAGTTTAGGTGAAGAGACCCAGTACTTC,-,-,TRBV12-3/TRBV12-4,TRBJ2-5
CASSFKTGRTAEAFF,TGTGCCAGCAGCTTTAAGACAGGGAGGACGGCTGAAGCTTTCTTT,-,TRBD1,TRBV7-2,TRBJ1-1
CASSFTGWGRNEQFF,TGTGCCAGCAGTTTTACGGGGTGGGGGCGGAATGAGCAGTTCTTC,-,-,TRBV28,TRBJ2-1
CASRFYGQETQYF,TGTGCCAGCAGGTTTTACGGTCAAGAGACCCAGTACTTC,-,-,TRBV2,TRBJ2-5
CASSFDPYLVNEQFF,TGTGCCAGCAGCTTCGACCCCTATCTGGTCAATGAGCAGTTCTTC,few,-,TRBV21-1,TRBJ2-1
CASSRDSGQPGTEAFF,TGTGCCAGCAGCCGGGATTCGGGACAACCAGGCACTGAAGCTTTCTTT,-,-,TRBV7-2,TRBJ1-1
CASQTAGTVNEQYF,TGTGCCAGCCAAACCGCCGGGACAGTCAACGAGCAGTACTTC,-,TRBD1,TRBV19,TRBJ2-7